This TCR beta chain emerged from a study of blood T cell repertoires in COVID-19. Study information: Acute and convalescent COVID-19 samples came from the United States, Italy and Spain.

Sequencing used immunoSEQ multiplex PCR; TCRdb keeps in-frame clones, though not all of them. The sample has around 100,000 clones, under 75% seen once. Looked up from germline, CDR1 is SGHRS and CDR2 is YFSETQ. J lost 3 bases, V lost 2 bases, and 13 bases had no gene match. CDR3 length: 19 residues. The sequencing sample was made of peripheral blood. The chain has TRBV5-1 and TRBJ2-3; 12 nucleotides agree with TRBD1. The source is a man older than 75 with acute or convalescent COVID-19. This chain's CDR3 is CASSFYGTGGASGTDTQYF. CDR3 in DNA: TGCGCCAGCAGCTTTTACGGGACAGGGGGCGCGTCTGGAACAGATACGCAGTATTTT. The complete variable domain, with remaining parts taken from reference TRBV5-1 and TRBJ2-3, reads KAGVTQTPRYLIKTRGQQVTLSCSPISGHRSVSWYQQTPGQGLQFLFEYFSETQRNKGNFPGRFSGRQFSNSRSEMNVSTLELGDSALYLCASSFYGTGGASGTDTQYFGPGTRLTVL.